This entry describes one T cell receptor beta chain. Primers included in the PCR were 60 Vbeta and 13 Jbeta primers. Here immunoSEQ multiplex PCR was the method, and the copy in TCRdb shows in-frame clones only, minus some. The sample data list fewer than 60,000 clones. The sample originates from a study of cytomegalovirus exposure and HLA in healthy donors. The CDR3 sequence is 12 residues long. V was clipped by 10 bases and J by 13 bases, with 22 bases between them. Germline CDR1 reads MDHEN; CDR2 reads SYDVKM. Input material: PBMCs. The genes are TRBV28 and TRBJ1-2; no clear D. The source of this sequence is a woman in her twenties or thirties in good health and CMV-seropositive. The CDR3 sequence is CATDPWTDSSTF. The CDR3 DNA reads TGTGCCACAGACCCCTGGACGGACTCATCCACCTTC.